This entry lists 14 T cell receptor beta chains sequenced from one sample in a study of T cell changes during pregnancy in multiple sclerosis (dated by TCRdb to the late 2010s). Library construction relied on the immunoSEQ multiplex PCR assay. The immuneACCESS repertoire file appears here via TCRdb, limited to in-frame rearrangements. These files lack a portion of the clones; in checked studies, under half of the deficit traces to unresolved V genes, and the cause of the others is not known. This sample holds about 99,000 clones; approximately 95% were observed only once. In total, the top ten clones hold 0.99% of the sample. The sequenced sample was peripheral blood, obtained after pregnancy. These receptors all come from a female donor with multiple sclerosis, enrolled in a pregnancy study.

The chain has TRBV5-4 and TRBJ2-7; D is ambiguous. Trimming stripped 1 base from V and 0 bases from J, with 5 bases between. Germline assignment: CDR1 SGHNT and CDR2 YYREEE (reference sequence). The CDR3 is 13 amino acids. CDR3: CASSLRPSYEQYF. The CDR3 DNA reads TGTGCCAGCAGCTTGCGTCCCTCCTACGAGCAGTACTTC.

This clone was seen just once. Here the CDR3 reads CASSVSTDTQYF. The DNA of the CDR3 is TGTGCCAGCAGTGTAAGCACAGATACGCAGTATTTT. J is TRBJ2-3 and V is TRBV28; D gene unclear. Trimming stripped 5 bases from V and 0 bases from J, with 3 bases between. The germline V gene has CDR1 MDHEN and CDR2 SYDVKM. CDR3 size: 12 residues. The complete variable domain, with remaining parts taken from reference TRBV28 and TRBJ2-3, reads DVKVTQSSRYLVKRTGEKVFLECVQDMDHENMFWYRQDPGLGLRLIYFSYDVKMKEKGDIPEGYSVSREKKERFSLILESASTNQTSMYLCASSVSTDTQYFGPGTRLTVL.

J is TRBJ2-5 and V is TRBV6-6, with TRBD1 identical over 10 bases. The CDR3 is 14 amino acids. Germline trimming cut 5 bases from V and 3 bases from J; bases unmatched to any gene: 3. CDR1 MNHNY and CDR2 SVGAGI come from the germline V gene (reference sequence). The CDR3 reads CASSGQGGKETQYF. In DNA form, the CDR3 reads TGTGCCAGCAGTGGACAGGGGGGGAAAGAGACCCAGTACTTC.

The J gene is TRBJ1-4, the V gene TRBV9; D not certain. V was shortened by 5 bases and J by 0 bases, with 20 bases between the two germline ends. This CDR3 has 18 residues. Germline V CDR1 and CDR2: SGDLS, YYNGEE. In nucleotides, the CDR3 is TGTGCCAGCAGTCGTACCCATATTGTTCGGGCAACTAATGAAAAACTGTTTTTT. Protein sequence: CASSRTHIVRATNEKLFF. The full variable domain, with the rest looked up from reference TRBV9 and TRBJ1-4, is DSGVTQTPKHLITATGQRVTLRCSPRSGDLSVYWYQQSLDQGLQFLIQYYNGEERAKGNILERFSAQQFPDLHSELNLSSLELGDSALYFCASSRTHIVRATNEKLFFGSGTQLSVL.

The chain links TRBV4-3 to TRBJ2-3; 7 bases fit TRBD2. This CDR3 has 17 amino acids. Germline V gene sequence: CDR1 LGHNA, CDR2 YSLEER. V lost 0 bases and J lost 4; bases outside the gene matches: 10. The CDR3: CASSQDFAGVRADTQYF. The DNA for the CDR3 is TGCGCCAGCAGCCAAGATTTCGCGGGAGTTAGGGCAGATACGCAGTATTTT.

The chain links TRBV9 to TRBJ2-1; perhaps TRBD2 as D (5 bases). The CDR3 extends over 13 amino acids. Germline CDR1 SGDLS, CDR2 YYNGEE. V lost 3 bases and J lost 7, with 11 bases in between. The CDR3 sequence is CASSGLAANEQFF. The CDR3 bases are TGTGCCAGCAGCGGGCTAGCTGCGAATGAGCAGTTCTTC.

The chain carries TRBV5-1 and TRBJ2-3; TRBD1 is a possible D gene (6 bases). V lost 1 base to trimming and J lost 4 bases, with 16 bases between them. This CDR3 is built from 16 residues. In germline, CDR1 is SGHRS, CDR2 YFSETQ. In nucleotides, the CDR3 is TGCGCCAGCAGCTTGACAGGGAAAATTGTAGCAGATACGCAGTATTTT. Amino acid sequence: CASSLTGKIVADTQYF.

The chain joins TRBV9 to TRBJ1-2; the D gene is possibly TRBD1 (6 bases). CDR1 SGDLS and CDR2 YYNGEE come from the germline V gene. There are 15 residues in the CDR3. Trimming stripped 0 bases from V and 4 bases from J, with 13 bases between. The CDR3 is CASSVATGLSYGYTF. The CDR3 bases are TGTGCCAGCAGCGTAGCTACAGGGCTGAGCTATGGCTACACCTTC.

CDR3 sequence: CASSQSQQINTEAFF. The DNA of the CDR3 is TGCGCCAGCAGCCAGTCCCAACAGATAAACACTGAAGCTTTCTTT. The chain recombines TRBV4-3 with TRBJ1-1, with unresolved D. Germline V gives CDR1 LGHNA, CDR2 YSLEER. V was pared by 3 bases and J by 2 bases, with 13 bases between. The CDR3 extends over 15 amino acids.

This chain connects TRBV2 to TRBJ2-1; D not certain. From germline, CDR1 is SNHLY and CDR2 FYNNEI. The CDR3 is 16 amino acids. Trimming stripped 3 bases from V and 6 bases from J, with 18 bases between. The CDR3 region is CASSDFLQAPPNEQFF. As DNA, the CDR3 is TGTGCCAGCAGTGATTTTTTGCAGGCGCCGCCCAATGAGCAGTTCTTC.

This chain's CDR3 is CASSVYRRNTGELFF. The DNA of the CDR3 is TGTGCCAGCAGTGTTTACAGGCGGAACACCGGGGAGCTGTTTTTT. This chain connects TRBV2 to TRBJ2-2, with D possibly matching TRBD1 (5 bases). Trimming cost V 4 bases and J 1 base, with 10 bases left between them. Germline V gene lookup returns CDR1 SNHLY and CDR2 FYNNEI. This CDR3 is built from 15 residues.

The chain recombines TRBV6-5 with TRBJ2-5; TRBD1 aligns across 7 bases. Germline values: CDR1 MNHEY, CDR2 SVGAGI. J gave up 4 bases and V 6 bases, and 8 bases lay outside the gene matches. CDR3 length: 14 residues. CDR3 nucleotide sequence: TGTGCCAGCAGCCCAACAGGGGTGGGAGAGACCCAGTACTTC. It translates to CASSPTGVGETQYF.

The J gene is TRBJ2-7, the V gene TRBV5-6; 9 positions match TRBD1. CDR1 and CDR2 (germline): SGHDT, YYEEEE. This CDR3 spans 15 amino acids. V shed 4 bases, J shed 5 bases, and the junction held 10 bases outside the gene matches. The chain's CDR3 is CASSPLRTGDHEQYF. The CDR3 bases are TGTGCCAGCAGCCCTCTAAGGACAGGGGACCACGAGCAGTACTTC.

Only one count was recorded for this clone. The DNA for the CDR3 is TGTGCTTGGGGGGGCGGGAGGTGGAATGAGCAGTTCTTC. It specifies CAWGGGRWNEQFF. The chain is built from TRBV30 and TRBJ2-1; 8 bases fit TRBD2. The CDR3 length is 13 residues. Germline V gene sequence: CDR1 GTSNPN, CDR2 SVGIG (reference sequence).